This TCR beta chain was recovered during a study of T cell responses to AZD1222 COVID-19 vaccine (TCRdb year 2021). Concerning the study at large: TCR sequencing was performed for roughly 250 trial participants, of whom roughly 200 were given two doses of AZD1222 and approximately 26 were given two doses of MenACWY control vaccine. Trial participants were enrolled by age into subgroups of 18-55, 56-69 and 70-plus years, and about 150, 27 and 61 TCR-sequenced participants, respectively, were included in these subgroups. Overall study results and their limits: In the small 56-69-year group, the increase in depth fell short of significance, most likely because of low power. Most participants were white British and females outnumbered males, and the authors suggested that clonal diversity may have been underestimated. After two AZD1222 doses, spike-specific TCR breadth and depth were significantly higher than at day 0 and than in MenACWY recipients. Conclusions about previously exposed vaccinees were limited because only six AZD1222 recipients were SARS-CoV-2 seropositive at baseline. Reportedly, almost half of the unique spike-specific TCRs recognized epitopes lying outside the regions that are mutated in the B.1.351 and B.1.1.7 variants. Vaccine-associated CD4 TCRs spanned the whole spike protein, with dominant responses in regions 160-218 and 743-854. No day 14 peak-response samples were available, so repertoires were characterized only after the peak T cell response.

The CDR3 regions of human TCRbeta chains were subjected to immunosequencing. The original methods were these. Repertoire TCRs were checked for matches against a reference library of SARS-CoV-2-specific TCRs that had been generated using the MIRA antigen-specificity platform. Breadth was defined as the fraction of unique TCRs that were SARS-CoV-2-associated. Depth was defined as the fraction of total T cells that were SARS-CoV-2-associated. Using the MIRA data, each spike-specific TCR was mapped to the spike region that the TCR reacts to and placed in a CD4 or CD8 class. Log10-transformed breadth and depth values were compared by one-way ANOVA with Sidak's multiple comparisons tests. TCRdb limited this immuneACCESS table to in-frame rearrangements with V and J called. A share of clones is missing; checked studies link under half to unresolved V genes, and the rest is unexplained. V and J calls and clone size are given by that table; D and trimming were obtained from the DNA. Present in this sample are 90,000 to 150,000 clones, about 89% of which were seen just once. The top ten hold roughly 7% of the sample.

This specimen's time point label, per the study, means: about 28 days (+/-7) after the second vaccine dose. AZD1222 recipients whose second dose came at about 4 weeks and those whose second dose came at about 12 weeks were combined into one group, since spike-specific TCR depth and breadth did not differ between the two schedules. The vaccinee samples were drawn from two UK trials, COV001 and COV002, one of which was a single-blind randomized controlled phase 2/3 trial testing AZD1222 (ChAdOx1 nCoV-19) in healthy adults. For TCRbeta chain sequencing, PBMC samples were collected from trial participants at day 0 and at day 28 after the second dose. In the germline V gene (reference sequence), CDR1 corresponds to DFQATT and CDR2 to SNEGSKA. V has 3 bases trimmed and J has 6 bases trimmed; junction bases matching no gene number 8. The CDR3, cysteine through phenylalanine, is 13 amino acids long. Just the 39-base CDR3 DNA is kept, in frame starting at base 1.

Of note for this clone: The antigen this receptor binds is unknown. No quality values exist for individual bases; no much larger clone is one base distant.

The sequencing here drew on peripheral blood, taken 28 days after the second AZD1222 dose. This sequence originates from an adult who received the AZD1222 COVID-19 vaccine. This sequence uses TRBV20-1 and TRBJ2-7; 7 middle bases align to TRBD2. The CDR3 reads as follows: CSASPGTTLEQYF. The DNA sequence is as follows: TGCAGTGCTAGTCCCGGGACTACGCTCGAGCAGTACTTC.